The clone carrying this T cell receptor (beta chain) was detected only a few times. Its antigen remains unknown. There are 19 residues in the CDR3. Looked up from germline, CDR1 is LGHNT and CDR2 is FRNRAP. Trimming removed 2 bases at V and 4 bases at J, with 24 bases between. This specimen belongs to a study of T cell repertoires in cytomegalovirus infection. Study information: Carrying CMV and the relevant HLA type showed in public TCR beta signatures.

TCRdb passed the reads through MiXCR, listing each CDR3 protein once. Of about 130,000 distinct CDR3 sequences listed, approximately 24% are singletons. Study results and caveats: Identification of carriers of CMV plus the relevant HLA was performed using cumulative public TCR beta family frequency. It was HLA-C-restricted CMV-specific TCR beta clonotypes that dominated the response ex vivo.

The genes are TRBV12-5 and TRBJ2-1, with D possibly TRBD2 on 7 matching bases. This sequence was found in a human donor in good health (CMV status not recorded). Some clones in this sample may be carry-over from other donors' samples. Source material: PBMCs, sequenced either directly or after in vitro stimulation (not recorded which). In nucleotides, the CDR3 is TGTGCTAGTGGTTTGATGGGGGCGGGCCCGGGGGGAAATTACAATGAGCAGTTCTTC. As protein: CASGLMGAGPGGNYNEQFF.